This T cell receptor beta chain was captured by sequencing in a study of blood T cell repertoires in COVID-19 (dated by TCRdb to the early 2020s). Some background on the complete study: Samples from collaborators originated in the United States, Italy and Spain and spanned both the acute and convalescent phases of COVID-19. The repertoires were released in a freely available public database intended as a resource for research on the immune response to SARS-CoV-2. The sample metadata nearly always contained a de-identified subject ID, COVID-19 status, age in years and sex. Samples came from the ongoing ImmuneRACE study (first 160 participants) plus 1,254 subjects from 6 global collaborators. The prospective study material was composed of cDNA or gDNA derived from T cells, B-cell-depleted T cells, or PBMCs. Where HLA class I and class II types were available, the types were taken from metadata supplied by the sample provider, not from assay-based typing. Deeply sampled blood TCRbeta repertoires from subjects exposed to, actively infected with, or recovered from COVID-19 were included in the dataset.

Samples from volunteer blood donors who had recovered from COVID-19 were contributed by a second Seattle source. Collaborating institutions collected whole blood in K2EDTA tubes following their own protocols. Collaborator samples were shipped for TCRbeta analysis as frozen whole blood, isolated PBMCs, or DNA extracted from either sample type. The immunoSEQ Assay, a bias-controlled multiplex PCR, was used to amplify TCRbeta CDR3 regions from genomic DNA. In the paper's pipeline: The number of nucleated cells in each sample was estimated by amplification of reference gene primers within the assay. To quantify the absolute abundance of each unique TCRbeta CDR3 rearrangement, sequence reads were collapsed and filtered. Productive Simpson clonality was computed per sample as the square root of Simpson's diversity index over productive rearrangements. The source is immuneACCESS, and TCRdb retained only in-frame sequences with V and J called. Part of the clones is not carried over; for the studies checked, unresolved V genes explain less than half of this, and the remainder is unexplained. From that table come the V and J calls and clone size; the DNA was used to work out D and trimming. The table for this sample lists roughly 230,000 clones; approximately 89% of them were counted only once. Together, the top ten hold 4.6% of the sample.

Regarding this clone: The specificity of this receptor is unknown. Base quality data are lacking; no much larger clone is found one base away.

The CDR3 covers 16 residues, taking in both the cysteine and the phenylalanine. CDR3 DNA only is kept here, 48 bases in frame from base 1. The germline V gene specifies KGHSY as CDR1 and FQNENV as CDR2. V lost 0 bases and J lost 0 bases; the stretch between them is 11 bases long. Overall study outcomes, separate from this receptor: The amount of clinical and demographic metadata varied by source and participant and was provided uncurated.

Sequenced: peripheral blood. The chain links TRBV16 with TRBJ1-1, with the D gene call left open. This receptor was identified in a woman between 35 and 50 years old who had recovered from COVID-19. CDR3 protein: CASSQSAPGLNTEAFF. The DNA reads as follows: TGTGCCAGCAGCCAATCCGCCCCCGGGTTGAACACTGAAGCTTTCTTT. Where the CDR3 stops, the reference TRBV16 and TRBJ1-1 genes take over; the full variable domain is GEEVAQTPKHLVRGEGQKAKLYCAPIKGHSYVFWYQQVLKNEFKFLISFQNENVFDETGMPKERFSAKCLPNSPCSLEIQATKLEDSAVYFCASSQSAPGLNTEAFFGQGTRLTVV.